This T cell receptor (beta chain) was sequenced for a study of cytomegalovirus exposure and HLA in healthy donors (dated by TCRdb to the late 2010s). A note on the overall study: In an earlier analysis of around 540 of the donors, 276 Gb of sequence data and 117 million unique TCR beta sequences from about 190 million T cells were reported. Approximately 330 gigabases of sequencing data and 70 million to 95 million unique TCR sequences made up an early release that covered several hundred HLA-typed donors. Of the roughly 400 genotyped donors, approximately 80% were placed in the genetic ancestry cluster associated with self-reported Caucasian donors. The study aimed to test whether cataloging public T cell receptors could reveal signatures of past pathogen exposure. The study profiled the T cell repertoires of 500 to 800 subjects by immunosequencing and related them to cytomegalovirus serostatus. In addition to the first cohort of 650 to 750 subjects, a separate validation cohort of 120 different subjects was used. To predict cytomegalovirus infection status, the study brought together high-throughput TCR immunosequencing, statistical association of individual TCRs with disease status, and machine learning. A later analysis re-analyzed previously published TCR beta repertoires from about 730 donors and added high-resolution HLA genotyping to study TCR occurrence patterns. The later analysis used no new phenotypic data to find candidate immune exposures, relying instead on TCR beta sequences and their occurrence across donors. In an earlier analysis of 587 of the donors, high-throughput TCR beta sequencing was used to judge whether each TCR beta V gene segment behaved as functional or pseudogenic. Donor age, sex, ethnicity and CMV serostatus were compiled together with the repertoire data. In a later genetic analysis, genome-wide SNP genotypes for about three fifths of the roughly 670 donors were used, and that subset was treated as a discovery cohort. Every discovery cohort repertoire had been produced on one sequencing platform. Both class I and class II loci were covered by HLA typing, at four-digit resolution. Typing coverage differed by locus: A, B, C, DRB1 and DQB1 were typed in roughly 620-640 donors, DQA1 in 522, DPA1 in approximately 610, and DPB1 in 400 to 490. Because of strong linkage in the cohort, roughly five DR-DQ haplotypes were treated as single units for association and clustering. Across around 400 genotyped donors of the cohort, an average of approximately 220,000 unique TCR beta nucleotide sequences per donor were sequenced, and roughly 20% of those sequences were non-productive.

The CDR3 goes from the cysteine to the phenylalanine over 15 residues. Only the CDR3 DNA stays, 45 bases, in frame from base 1. Germline trimming amounts to 6 bases on V and 3 bases on J, with 5 as the count of junction bases outside the gene matches. The germline V gene supplies CDR1 MDHEN and CDR2 SYDVKM. The library was obtained by the immunoSEQ multiplex PCR assay. For the multiplex PCR, a mixture combining 60 forward primers for TCR Vbeta segments and 13 reverse primers for TCR Jbeta segments was used. The CDR3 region of rearranged TCR beta genes was amplified from genomic DNA by a multiplex PCR assay. On the Illumina HiSeq System, the amplified TCR beta libraries were sequenced as 87-base-pair reads. The original pipeline was this. In a later analysis, some 80 million unique TCR beta chains were counted across the 500 to 850 repertoires, and some 10 million of these chains were shared by at least two donors. A nearest-neighbor algorithm error-corrected the raw reads and collapsed the reads into unique sequences, merging closely related sequences to remove PCR and sequencing errors. V, D and J gene segments were assigned by aligning CDR3 sequences to IMGT reference sequences. For a sequence to be retained, a match of at least six nucleotides was required to both a V gene segment and a J gene segment. A rearrangement counted as productive if the CDR3 had no stop codons and remained in frame with V and J, and every other rearrangement counted as non-productive. CDR3 was defined according to IMGT convention as the region running from the second conserved V-encoded cysteine to the conserved J-encoded phenylalanine. The earlier analysis of 587 of the donors excluded sequences that lacked an unambiguous match to a single V gene segment. An earlier analysis of several hundred of the donors called V segments functional above 56.7% productive rearrangements and segregating when the between-donor standard deviation exceeded 5%. A statistical classification framework was built for diagnosing cytomegalovirus status from the catalog of TCR beta chain sequences. A later analysis assigned V and J genes by comparing TCR nucleotide sequences with IMGT/GENE-DB human TR gene sequences. In a later analysis, CDR3 sequences and most-parsimonious VDJ recombination scenarios were assigned using the TCRdist pipeline. A later analysis defined each TCR beta chain by its CDR3 amino acid sequence plus V-gene family, and excluded reads lacking a unique V-gene family. In a later analysis, nearly 600 highly shared, low-generation-probability nucleotide sequences were removed to address suspected cross-contamination and a sequencing artifact. In a later analysis, a clonal expansion index was calculated for each public chain from normalized within-repertoire ranks of inferred template counts. In a later analysis, generation probabilities were computed using a VDJ recombination model fitted to out-of-frame rearrangements, and the results were checked against IGoR. Hypergeometric tests were used in a later analysis to score TCR-TCR, TCR-HLA and TCR-CMV co-occurrence, with a repertoire-size bias correction applied to the TCR pairs. A later analysis estimated false discovery rates by permuting HLA or CMV assignments 20 times. In a later analysis, co-occurring TCRs were grouped using DBSCAN, with TCRdist sequence similarity added in when clustering inside HLA-allele-positive subsets. For co-occurrence clustering, repertoires with fewer than 30,000 or more than 120,000 public chains were excluded, along with roughly five repertoires with anomalous nucleotide sharing. TCRdb re-hosts the immuneACCESS table, in-frame sequences only. Its copies lack some clones; in the studies checked, an unresolved V gene accounts for under half of them, and the cause for the rest is not known. That table supplies the V and J calls and clone size; D and trimming were determined from the DNA. Here the sample has about 140,000 clones; roughly 82% occur a single time. The ten largest make up approximately 3.2% of the sample.

Comment on this clone: Its antigen is not yet known. No clone much larger than this one lies a single base away; base qualities are absent.

The cohort consisted of more than 650 healthy bone marrow donors. At the time of sampling, every cohort member was nominally healthy, though immune exposures that went unrecorded were likely present. The donor tested CMV seropositive and was one of the 289 seropositive cohort members. Each donor provided a peripheral blood sample, and peripheral blood mononuclear cells were used for TCR beta sequencing. The Qiagen DNeasy Blood Extraction Kit was used to extract genomic DNA from the blood cell samples. Broad study findings and their caveats: The study listed 164 TCR beta chains as associated with cytomegalovirus. Across donors, most TCR sequences were observed very rarely, whereas some public TCRs were present in many individuals. In a later analysis, the rate of TCR association differed among HLA loci, with DRB1 alleles having the most associated TCRs and HLA-C alleles having the fewest. The only immune exposure information available for the cohort was CMV serostatus. In a later analysis, several top co-occurrence clusters were reported to appear linked to parvovirus B19, influenza, CMV and Epstein-Barr virus. Cytomegalovirus status was reported to be diagnosed by the classifier with high specificity and sensitivity in both the original and validation cohorts. Correlated functional status among segregating V segments might be attributable to linkage disequilibrium, but an unknown experimental factor could not be ruled out. Presence/absence analyses assumed roughly uniform sequencing depth across donors, an assumption that may not hold. Most CMV-associated TCR beta chains appeared to be HLA-restricted in a later analysis, and the HLA associations seemed to be driven largely by CMV exposure. A later analysis found that HLA-associated TCR beta chains were more clonally expanded and had lower generation probabilities than equally common non-associated chains. The cohort was sequenced for TCR beta chains only, and without alpha or paired-chain data the features that could be detected were limited. The earlier analysis of 450 to 700 of the donors excluded roughly 16 rarely observed V segments, including chromosome 9 orphons, because counts were too low. In vitro tests confirmed that a few of the cytomegalovirus-associated TCR beta chains recognize cytomegalovirus antigens. Specific HLA alleles were associated with about 17,000 TCR beta sequences at a false discovery rate of 0.05 in a later analysis. The authors suggested that the approach could potentially be generalized to other disease states and immunological phenotypes. A later genetic analysis associated a missense DCLRE1C variant with V-gene and J-gene trimming of TCR beta chains, and an independent cohort replicated the association. HLA typing was unavailable for some donors at each locus, so association tests used only the typed subset. When HLA alleles, especially DR and DQ, strongly co-occurred, attributing TCR associations to individual alleles was difficult. An earlier analysis of roughly 570 of the donors showed that most TCR beta V segments appeared in productive rearrangements either about 90% or about 30% of the time, which broadly matched IMGT annotations. A further reported finding was that TCR beta sequences accurately predicted the HLA-A and HLA-B alleles for most subjects in the first cohort. A cluster of highly shared sequence variants was judged likely to be a technical artifact of the sequencing pipeline. Compared with the 666-donor mean, donors in an Asian-associated ancestry cluster had fewer N-insertions in productive TCRs, according to a later genetic analysis. Because the 87-base-pair reads could not distinguish some IMGT-functional V segments, including TRBV6-2 and TRBV6-3, those segments were excluded.

The TCR sequence derives from a man between 18 and 35 years old in good health and CMV-seropositive. The V and J genes are TRBV28 and TRBJ2-7; 13 bases in between match TRBD2. The source material was PBMCs. In nucleotides, the sequence is TGTGCCAGCAGGACGGGACTAGCGGGATTCTACGAGCAGTACTTC. Its protein reads: CASRTGLAGFYEQYF.